A single sample is the source of the 30 T cell receptor beta chains below, sequenced in a study of T cells in Graves' hyperthyroidism and ophthalmopathy (dated by TCRdb to between 2018 and 2021). Library creation used multiplex PCR. This sample was sequenced with an Illumina HiSeq 2000. Amplification of TCR beta CDR3 regions was carried out from RNA transcripts. The TCR CDR3 was subjected to a first round of RT-PCR using the HTBI primer set and the Qiagen OneStep RT-PCR kit. In TCRdb, the public reads were trimmed at Q25 with fastp and aligned with MiXCR, with productive beta chains retained. Rows matching on CDR3 protein sequence are summarized as one entry with the most common DNA and genes. For this sample the table gives about 300,000 distinct CDR3 sequences, of which roughly 15% were detected only once. The top ten clones comprise less than 8% of the sample. The material sequenced was blood. The receptors here all came from a woman aged 40 to 50 with Graves' hyperthyroidism.

This clonotype has a count of ten or more. The CDR3 DNA reads TGTGCCAGCACCCTTGACAGTTACACTGAAGCTTTCTTT. Its protein product is CASTLDSYTEAFF. The V and J genes are TRBV11-3 and TRBJ1-1, with D possibly TRBD1 on 5 matching bases. Looked up from germline, CDR1 is SGHNT and CDR2 is YENEEA. The CDR3 extends over 13 amino acids. Trimming pared 7 bases from V and 3 bases from J, leaving 12 bases between.

This clonotype was recorded only once. This rearrangement joins TRBV4-1 to TRBJ1-3; no reliable D call. Trimming shortened V by 2 bases and J by 0 bases, and 11 bases separated the two germline ends. CDR1 and CDR2 from the germline V gene are MGHRA and YSYEKL. This CDR3 contains 16 residues. Written as DNA, the CDR3 is TGCGCCAGCAGCCAAAGGGCGACATCCTCTGGAAACACCATATATTTT. Amino acids: CASSQRATSSGNTIYF.

Concerning this clonotype: A much larger clone lies one base from this, so it may be a read error. This chain uses TRBV12-5 with TRBJ2-7, with TRBD2 matching over 8 bases. The CDR3 length is 13 residues. The V segment lost 7 bases and the J segment 2 bases; nucleotides outside the gene matches: 4. Germline CDR1 LGHNT, CDR2 FRNRAP. The CDR3 protein is CASAPGGPYEQYF. The DNA for the CDR3 is TGTGCTAGTGCCCCGGGGGGGCCCTACGAGCAGTACTTC.

The rearrangement links TRBV6-1 to TRBJ1-6; possible D gene TRBD1, 5 bases. This CDR3 contains 16 residues. CDR1 and CDR2 from the germline V gene are MNHNS and SASEGT. Trimming left V 5 bases short and J 4 bases short, with 15 bases between. The CDR3 sequence is CASSLTSGWYNSPLHF. CDR3 in DNA: TGTGCCAGCAGTTTAACTTCAGGGTGGTATAATTCACCCCTCCACTTT.

This clonotype came up many times. This rearrangement joins TRBV24-1 to TRBJ2-2; maybe TRBD2 (5 bases). CDR1 is KGHDR, CDR2 SFDVKD, per germline. The CDR3 is 17 amino acids. Trimming cost V 2 bases and J 4 bases, with 16 bases left between them. This CDR3 is CATSDSVRLGSTGELFF. In DNA, the CDR3 is TGTGCCACCAGTGATTCGGTGCGTTTAGGGAGCACCGGGGAGCTGTTTTTT.

The chain combines TRBV28 with TRBJ2-1; possible D gene TRBD1, 6 bases. The V end was cut by 6 bases, the J end by 5 bases, with 11 bases between. Germline-derived CDR1 and CDR2 are MDHEN and SYDVKM. The CDR3 covers 13 residues. CDR3 sequence reads: CASRLTGNNEQFF. The CDR3 DNA follows: TGTGCCAGCAGACTCACAGGGAACAATGAGCAGTTCTTC.

This clonotype was picked up a small number of times. The gene calls are TRBV14 and TRBJ2-7; D assignment may be TRBD1 or TRBD2 (5 bases each). The CDR3 spans 16 residues. V lost 4 bases and J 2 bases, leaving 18 bases between the germline ends. Per the germline V gene, CDR1 is SGHDN and CDR2 is FVKESK. CDR3 in DNA: TGTGCCAGCAGCCCCACTAGAGGGGACGGCCCCTACGAGCAGTACTTC. This translates into CASSPTRGDGPYEQYF.

This clonotype has a handful of counts. This chain connects TRBV29-1 to TRBJ2-5; no clear D gene. This CDR3 comprises 17 residues. Trimming removed 1 base at V and 0 bases at J, with 18 bases between. The germline V gene has CDR1 SQVTM and CDR2 ANQGSEA. CDR3 DNA sequence: TGCAGCGTTGAAGCCCTCGGCGGCACCCTTTACCAAGAGACCCAGTACTTC. It specifies CSVEALGGTLYQETQYF.

This clonotype occurred many times. V and J are TRBV6-1 and TRBJ2-7; D possibly uses TRBD1 or TRBD2 (5 bases each). V gave up 10 bases and J gave up 5 bases, with 15 bases separating them. Germline V gene data show CDR1 as MNHNS and CDR2 as SASEGT. This CDR3 is built from 12 residues. The CDR3 here is CATSGLLDEQYF. CDR3 in DNA: TGTGCCACTTCGGGGCTGCTGGACGAGCAGTACTTC.

This clonotype was counted ten times or more. This chain uses TRBV18 with TRBJ2-5; 7 nucleotides line up with TRBD1. Germline CDR1 reads KGHSH; CDR2 reads LQKENI. J was trimmed by 4 bases and V by 3 bases; bases with no gene match: 5. There are 14 residues in the CDR3. CDR3 in amino acids: CASSPGQEGETQYF. CDR3 bases: TGTGCCAGCTCACCTGGACAGGAAGGAGAGACCCAGTACTTC.

This clonotype has at least ten counts. This CDR3 reads CASSLASGRNEQFF. The CDR3 DNA reads as TGCGCCAGCAGCTTGGCTAGCGGGCGGAATGAGCAGTTCTTC. The chain links TRBV5-1 to TRBJ2-1; TRBD2 aligns across 8 bases. The CDR3 totals 14 residues. V was pared by 0 bases and J by 7 bases, with 3 bases of the junction left unmatched. Germline V gives CDR1 SGHRS, CDR2 YFSETQ.

This clonotype was seen at least ten times. V and J are TRBV28 and TRBJ1-5; D is possibly TRBD1 (6 bases). CDR1 MDHEN and CDR2 SYDVKM come from the germline V gene. Trimming removed 4 bases from V and 2 bases from J, with 9 bases in between. The CDR3 is made up of 14 amino acids. The CDR3 coding sequence is TGTGCCAGCAGTTACAGGGCGGGCAATCAGCCCCAGCATTTT. Translating gives CASSYRAGNQPQHF.

This clonotype was picked up many times. This rearrangement joins TRBV9 to TRBJ1-2; TRBD1 matches 10 bases. V lost 4 bases and J lost 7; bases outside the gene matches: 7. This CDR3 region has 14 residues. Per the germline V gene, CDR1 is SGDLS and CDR2 is YYNGEE. The CDR3 nucleotides read TGTGCCAGCAGCACCCGGACAGGGGGAAGTGGCTACACCTTC. Its translation: CASSTRTGGSGYTF.

This clonotype was detected ten times or more. DNA of the CDR3: TGTGCCAGCTCACCCGGGACAGGGGGAAGGGGACAGCCCCAGCATTTT. It is translated as CASSPGTGGRGQPQHF. The chain carries TRBV27 and TRBJ1-5; 11 bases are a match to TRBD1. The ends lost 8 bases at V and 7 bases at J; junction bases unmatched: 13. This CDR3 contains 16 residues. Per the germline V gene, CDR1 is MNHEY and CDR2 is SMNVEV (reference sequence).

This clonotype was seen repeatedly, ten times or more. The chain recombines TRBV28 with TRBJ1-4, with 9 bases identical to TRBD1. CDR1 and CDR2 (germline): MDHEN, SYDVKM. V shed 3 bases, J shed 7 bases, and the junction held 12 bases outside the gene matches. The CDR3 contains 17 residues. The CDR3 loop reads CASSLEGQGYRREKLFF. CDR3 coding DNA: TGTGCCAGCAGTTTGGAAGGACAGGGGTATCGCCGTGAAAAACTGTTTTTT.

The table lists this clonotype with many counts. The chain employs TRBV10-3 and TRBJ2-7; D is perhaps TRBD1 (7 bases). V lost 6 bases and J lost 5, with 17 bases in between. CDR3 length equals 14 residues. Germline V gene sequence: CDR1 ENHRY, CDR2 SYGVKD. The CDR3 DNA reads TGTGCCATCAGCGCGGGTCAGGGGGGAGACGAGCAGTACTTC. Translated, it gives CAISAGQGGDEQYF.

This rearrangement joins TRBV30 to TRBJ1-1, with TRBD1 matching 7 bases. J was trimmed by 3 bases and V by 0 bases; bases with no gene match: 13. The CDR3 is 17 residues long. CDR1 and CDR2 (germline): GTSNPN, SVGIG (reference sequence). CDR3 protein: CAWSVSGGGGGHTEAFF. The CDR3 nucleotides read TGTGCCTGGAGTGTATCCGGAGGGGGCGGGGGTCACACTGAAGCTTTCTTT.

Remarks on this clonotype: A much more abundant neighbour one base away suggests this may be a read error. No conserved phenylalanine or tryptophan is present at the end of the CDR3, so a read error is the likely explanation. The V call is TRBV28, the J call TRBJ1-3; D is uncertain. The V and J ends lost 7 bases and 1 base respectively, with 11 bases between them. Germline assignment: CDR1 MDHEN and CDR2 SYDVKM. The CDR3 length is 14 residues. The CDR3 DNA follows: TGTGCCAGCAACCGACCTGGATCTGGAAACACCATATATTCT. Its translation: CASNRPGSGNTIYS.

This clonotype was seen more than once but under ten times. This chain connects TRBV28 to TRBJ2-3; D may be TRBD2 (6 bases). This CDR3 is 15 amino acids long. The V end was cut by 8 bases, the J end by 6 bases, with 21 bases between. Germline CDR1 reads MDHEN; CDR2 reads SYDVKM. This CDR3 reads CASPPRNAGSDTQYF. CDR3 sequence (DNA): TGTGCCAGCCCCCCTCGTAACGCGGGGTCCGATACGCAGTATTTT.

The chain has TRBV14 and TRBJ2-7; tentatively, D is TRBD2 (5 bases). V shed 4 bases and J shed 2 bases, with 18 bases lying between them. The germline gives CDR1 SGHDN, CDR2 FVKESK. The CDR3 consists of 16 residues. As DNA, the CDR3 is TGTGCCAGCAGCCGAGGAGAGGGCAGGAAAGCCTACGAGCAGTACTTC. It yields the protein CASSRGEGRKAYEQYF.

The rearrangement joins TRBV4-1 to TRBJ1-3; no reliable D call. In germline, CDR1 is MGHRA, CDR2 YSYEKL. This CDR3 is 15 amino acids long. Trimming cost V 1 base and J 0 bases, with 7 bases left between them. CDR3 sequence: CASSQGLISGNTIYF. Written as DNA, the CDR3 is TGCGCCAGCAGCCAAGGTTTAATCTCTGGAAACACCATATATTTT.

J is TRBJ2-1 and V is TRBV5-5, with 10 bases that match TRBD2. V dropped 4 bases and J dropped 5; count of bases not matched to a gene: 3. This CDR3 is 14 amino acids long. Germline-derived CDR1 and CDR2 are SGHKS and YYEKEE (reference sequence). This chain's CDR3 is CASSRTSGHNEQFF. CDR3 DNA sequence: TGTGCCAGCAGCCGGACTAGCGGCCACAATGAGCAGTTCTTC.

This clonotype occurred many times. The chain carries TRBV5-1 and TRBJ1-1; 8 nucleotides match TRBD1. The CDR3 totals 15 residues. Losses at the gene ends were 0 bases for V and 3 bases for J; bases not matched to a gene: 4. Germline-derived CDR1 and CDR2 are SGHRS and YFSETQ. Here the CDR3 reads CASSLATGEYTEAFF. In nucleotides, the CDR3 is TGCGCCAGCAGCTTGGCGACAGGGGAGTACACTGAAGCTTTCTTT.

This clonotype was recorded at least ten times. This chain uses TRBV11-1 with TRBJ2-2; 8 positions agree with TRBD2. The CDR3 loop spans 17 amino acids. Unmatched junction bases numbered 9, after V lost 5 bases and J lost 1 base. Germline V CDR1 and CDR2: SGHAT, FQDESV (reference sequence). The CDR3 spells CASSRAGGQWNTGELFF. The CDR3 nucleotides read TGTGCCAGCAGCCGCGCGGGAGGACAATGGAACACCGGGGAGCTGTTTTTT.

This clonotype was counted ten times or more. The chain links TRBV28 to TRBJ1-5, with 7 bases that match TRBD1. The V and J ends lost 5 bases and 2 bases, in that order; junction bases with no gene match: 6. This CDR3 region has 15 residues. Germline loops: CDR1 MDHEN, CDR2 SYDVKM. CDR3: CASSPPGQRNQPQHF. For the CDR3, the DNA is TGTGCCAGCAGTCCCCCGGGACAGCGCAATCAGCCCCAGCATTTT.

This clonotype was observed many times. The chain links TRBV5-1 to TRBJ2-7; D gene ambiguous. Germline CDR1 and CDR2: SGHRS and YFSETQ. CDR3 length equals 13 residues. Trimming cost V 5 bases and J 2 bases, with 11 bases left between them. The CDR3 DNA follows: TGCGCCAGCAGTATGTTGGTAGCCTACGAGCAGTACTTC. Protein sequence: CASSMLVAYEQYF.

This clonotype was observed many times. V is TRBV5-1 and J is TRBJ2-1; D not resolved. The CDR3 is 13 amino acids. V was cut by 4 bases and J by 9 bases, with 14 bases left in between. CDR1 is SGHRS and CDR2 is YFSETQ in the germline V gene. The CDR3, as DNA: TGCGCCAGCAGCCCGGGTGTCAATGGTGAGCAGTTCTTC. The encoded protein is CASSPGVNGEQFF. Looking up the rest from reference TRBV5-1 and TRBJ2-1 gives the full variable domain: KAGVTQTPRYLIKTRGQQVTLSCSPISGHRSVSWYQQTPGQGLQFLFEYFSETQRNKGNFPGRFSGRQFSNSRSEMNVSTLELGDSALYLCASSPGVNGEQFFGPGTRLTVL.

This clonotype was found many times. V is TRBV28 and J is TRBJ1-6; 7 positions agree with TRBD1. Germline-derived CDR1 and CDR2 are MDHEN and SYDVKM. The CDR3 is 14 amino acids. With V trimmed by 7 bases and J by 10 bases, 10 bases remained unmatched. The CDR3 loop reads CASTPDREGSPLHF. CDR3 DNA sequence: TGTGCCAGCACACCAGACAGGGAGGGATCACCCCTCCACTTT. The entire variable domain, with the rest obtained from reference TRBV28 and TRBJ1-6, is as follows: DVKVTQSSRYLVKRTGEKVFLECVQDMDHENMFWYRQDPGLGLRLIYFSYDVKMKEKGDIPEGYSVSREKKERFSLILESASTNQTSMYLCASTPDREGSPLHFGNGTRLTVT.

This clonotype was seen a handful of times. This chain joins TRBV6-2 or TRBV6-3 and TRBJ2-1; 9 bases agree with TRBD2. CDR3 length equals 15 residues. V was clipped by 9 bases and J by 3 bases; unmatched bases: 9. The germline CDR1 and CDR2 sequences are MNHEY and SVGEGT. CDR3 nucleotide sequence: TGTGCCAGTAGCTCTGCGGGAGGGCGCTACAATGAGCAGTTCTTC. Protein sequence: CASSSAGGRYNEQFF.

This clonotype was seen at least ten times. The chain uses TRBV28 and TRBJ2-1; D may be TRBD2 (7 bases). The CDR3 covers 15 residues. The V end was cut by 5 bases, the J end by 7 bases, with 18 bases between. Germline-derived CDR1 and CDR2 are MDHEN and SYDVKM. Here the CDR3 DNA reads TGTGCCAGCAGTACTCGGACGAAGGGGGGGAATGAGCAGTTCTTC. Protein product: CASSTRTKGGNEQFF.